The source of this T cell receptor (beta chain) is a study of T-cell memory formation after mild COVID-19. TCRdb reprocessed the 5' RACE reads with MiXCR, giving one entry per CDR3 protein. The data hold hundreds of thousands of distinct CDR3 sequences, with 20% to 25% observed a single time. V shed 3 bases and J 1 base; nucleotides not matched to a gene: 3. This CDR3 is built from 14 residues. Germline CDR1 and CDR2: SGDLS and YYNGEE. This TCR was sampled from an adult woman who had mild COVID-19 (a few samples of this study predate the infection). Cell type and time point are not known. This chain uses TRBV9 with TRBJ2-5; TRBD1 agrees at 7 bases. The specimen was PBMCs or a T cell subset sorted from them (not recorded which). The CDR3 nucleotides are TGTGCCAGCAGCGAGGGACAGATCCAAGAGACCCAGTACTTC. Protein: CASSEGQIQETQYF.